The next 14 T cell receptor beta chains were all read from a single sample in a study of cytotoxic CD8 clonotypes in ibrutinib-treated CLL. Using immunoSEQ multiplex PCR, the repertoire was profiled, and TCRdb retains in-frame clones only, with some absent. The sample holds around 150,000 clones, more than 70% seen once. The sequences come from PBMCs, collected at disease progression, from a patient treated with ibrutinib. The receptors were sampled from a human donor with chronic lymphocytic leukemia.

CDR3 DNA sequence: TGTGCCAGCAGCCTAGAGTTGGGTTCGAACACCGGGGAGCTGTTTTTT. It is translated as CASSLELGSNTGELFF. The chain carries TRBV7-6 and TRBJ2-2; no clear D gene. The CDR3 sequence is 16 residues long. Germline V lookup: CDR1 SGHVS, CDR2 FNYEAQ. The ends were cut back, 5 bases at V and 0 bases at J, with 13 bases in the middle.

The chain has TRBV29-1 and TRBJ1-1, with D uncertain. Germline V gives CDR1 SQVTM, CDR2 ANQGSEA. CDR3 length: 14 amino acids. V was cut by 7 bases and J by 4 bases, with 19 bases left in between. The CDR3 spells CSAQPTGMGTEAFF. CDR3 bases: TGCAGCGCCCAACCCACCGGGATGGGCACTGAAGCTTTCTTT.

V and J are TRBV29-1 and TRBJ2-1; D is ambiguous. Trimming took 6 bases from V and 12 from J, leaving 15 bases between them. This CDR3 spans 11 amino acids. Per the germline V gene, CDR1 is SQVTM and CDR2 is ANQGSEA. CDR3 nucleotides: TGCAGCGTGTCATCGGCCCAATTGCAGTTCTTC. It codes for CSVSSAQLQFF.

Concerning this clone itself: The same CDR3 arises from other DNA sequences in this sample as well. The chain links TRBV7-2 to TRBJ1-2; TRBD1 might be the D (6 bases). V lost 2 bases to trimming and J lost 7 bases, with 11 bases between them. Looked up from germline, CDR1 is SGHTA and CDR2 is FQGNSA. The CDR3 totals 13 residues. As DNA, the CDR3 is TGTGCCAGCAGCTTACTTGGGGGCTCTGGCTACACCTTC. The encoded protein is CASSLLGGSGYTF.

CDR3 sequence: CASSIEGAVYGYTF. The DNA for the CDR3 is TGCGCCAGCAGTATCGAGGGGGCGGTTTACGGCTACACCTTC. This chain uses TRBV5-1 with TRBJ1-2, with 7 bases lining up with TRBD1. Germline CDR1 SGHRS, CDR2 YFSETQ. The CDR3 covers 14 residues. The V and J ends lost 5 bases and 8 bases, in that order; junction bases with no gene match: 12.

The chain carries TRBV28 and TRBJ1-1, with D uncertain. Per the germline V gene, CDR1 is MDHEN and CDR2 is SYDVKM. The CDR3 consists of 12 residues. The V end lost 2 bases, the J end lost 5 bases, and 6 bases lay between the germline ends. Here the CDR3 reads CASSLLRTEAFF. The CDR3 DNA reads TGTGCCAGCAGTTTACTGAGGACTGAAGCTTTCTTT.

The chain links TRBV2 to TRBJ1-1; weak D call: TRBD1 (5 bases). CDR3 size: 16 residues. The germline V and J ends were trimmed by 4 bases and 3 bases, with 18 bases remaining between them. Germline values: CDR1 SNHLY, CDR2 FYNNEI. The DNA of the CDR3 is TGTGCCAGCAGTGTTTCGGGGCAGAGAAGCCACACTGAAGCTTTCTTT. Protein sequence: CASSVSGQRSHTEAFF.

The V call is TRBV7-2, the J call TRBJ2-7, with a tentative D call TRBD2 (6 bases). Germline CDR1 is SGHTA and CDR2 is FQGNSA. This CDR3 contains 15 residues. V was shortened by 0 bases and J by 2 bases, with 11 bases between the two germline ends. This CDR3 reads CASSLAADYPYEQYF. The CDR3 DNA reads TGTGCCAGCAGCTTAGCGGCGGACTACCCCTACGAGCAGTACTTC.

The rearrangement joins TRBV4-2 to TRBJ2-5, with 12 bases that match TRBD2. The CDR3 is 19 amino acids. Germline loops: CDR1 LGHNA, CDR2 YNFKEQ. Trimming removed 0 bases from V and 5 bases from J; junction bases left unmatched: 13. In DNA form, the CDR3 reads TGTGCCAGCAGCCAAGATCGTTCGCGACTAGCGGGAGATCGGGAGACCCAGTACTTC. Amino acids: CASSQDRSRLAGDRETQYF.

V is TRBV27 and J is TRBJ2-1; 8 positions agree with TRBD2. Losses at the gene ends were 5 bases for V and 1 base for J; bases not matched to a gene: 4. This CDR3 spans 15 amino acids. CDR1 MNHEY and CDR2 SMNVEV come from the germline V gene (reference sequence). The CDR3 nucleotides are TGTGCCAGCAGTCGACTAGCGTTATCCTACAATGAGCAGTTCTTC. Translated, it gives CASSRLALSYNEQFF.

The CDR3 here is CASSQPRQGSGETQYF. The CDR3 DNA sequence: TGCGCCAGCAGCCAGCCTAGACAGGGGTCGGGAGAGACCCAGTACTTC. The V and J genes are TRBV4-1 and TRBJ2-5; 8 nucleotides agree with TRBD1. The CDR3 contains 16 residues. The J segment lost 4 bases and the V segment lost 3 bases, leaving 10 bases of the junction unmatched. Per germline, CDR1 MGHRA and CDR2 YSYEKL.

As concerns this clone: The same CDR3 also results from other DNA sequences found in this sample. The CDR3 sequence: CAWSVAGGYEQYF. The CDR3 DNA reads as TGTGCCTGGAGTGTAGCGGGAGGGTACGAGCAGTACTTC. The chain combines TRBV30 with TRBJ2-7, with TRBD2 matching over 10 bases. This CDR3 has 13 amino acids. CDR1 GTSNPN and CDR2 SVGIG come from the germline V gene (reference sequence). The junction had 0 bases not matched to a gene; V was cut back by 0 bases and J by 4 bases.

The gene calls are TRBV18 and TRBJ1-3; D remains unclear. V dropped 4 bases and J dropped 4 bases, with 20 bases sitting between them. CDR3 length equals 17 residues. CDR1 is KGHSH, CDR2 LQKENI, per germline. CDR3 in DNA: TGTGCCAGCTCACAGCAACAAGGCACAAAGATAGGAAACACCATATATTTT. Translating it yields CASSQQQGTKIGNTIYF.

The rearrangement joins TRBV28 to TRBJ2-7; 9 positions match TRBD2. The CDR3 extends over 18 amino acids. Losses at the gene ends were 5 bases for V and 3 bases for J; bases not matched to a gene: 17. The germline V gene has CDR1 MDHEN and CDR2 SYDVKM. This chain's CDR3 is CASSPPRINRAGGYEQYF. CDR3 bases: TGTGCCAGCAGTCCCCCCCGTATTAATCGAGCGGGGGGCTACGAGCAGTACTTC.